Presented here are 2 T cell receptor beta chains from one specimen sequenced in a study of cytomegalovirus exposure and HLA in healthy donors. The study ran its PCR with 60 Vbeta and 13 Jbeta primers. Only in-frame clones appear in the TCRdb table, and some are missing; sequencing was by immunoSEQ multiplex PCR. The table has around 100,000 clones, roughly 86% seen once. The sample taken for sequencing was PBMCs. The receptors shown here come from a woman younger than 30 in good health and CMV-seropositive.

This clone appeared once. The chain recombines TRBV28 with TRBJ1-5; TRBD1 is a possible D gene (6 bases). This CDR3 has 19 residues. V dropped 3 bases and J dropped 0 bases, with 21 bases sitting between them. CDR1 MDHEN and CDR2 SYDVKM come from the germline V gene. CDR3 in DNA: TGTGCCAGCAGTTTTTGGGGATTTGGACAGTCTTATAGCAATCAGCCCCAGCATTTT. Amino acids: CASSFWGFGQSYSNQPQHF. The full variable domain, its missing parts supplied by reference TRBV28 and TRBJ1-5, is DVKVTQSSRYLVKRTGEKVFLECVQDMDHENMFWYRQDPGLGLRLIYFSYDVKMKEKGDIPEGYSVSREKKERFSLILESASTNQTSMYLCASSFWGFGQSYSNQPQHFGDGTRLSIL.

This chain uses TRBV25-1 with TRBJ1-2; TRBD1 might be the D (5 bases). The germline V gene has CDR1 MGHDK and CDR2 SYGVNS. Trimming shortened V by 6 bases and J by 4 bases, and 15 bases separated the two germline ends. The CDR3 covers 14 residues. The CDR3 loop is CASRESGNVYGYTF. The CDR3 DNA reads TGTGCCAGCAGGGAGTCAGGGAACGTCTATGGCTACACCTTC.